The T cell receptor beta chain under discussion was sequenced for a study of identical twins. Study-wide findings and caveats: The conclusions drew on cross-sectional statistical analysis instead of tracking the same donors.

This clonotype has more than one count but fewer than ten. Its antigen is still unknown. Unique molecular identifiers were present on the cDNA, which also gained a universal primer site by template switching. TCRdb used MiXCR to reprocess the 5' RACE reads, holding one entry per CDR3 protein. Of hundreds of thousands of distinct CDR3 sequences in the sample, around 7.5% were seen once. Trimming removed 0 bases from V and 8 bases from J, with 8 bases in between. Germline CDR1 LGHDT, CDR2 YNNKEL (reference sequence). This CDR3 has 13 residues. This sample also appeared in a second study, on yellow fever vaccine responses in identical twins. From that report: Reportedly, twins' vaccine T cell responses looked partly convergent and partly personalized.

This sequence joins TRBV3-1 and TRBJ2-1; a weak D match, TRBD1 (5 bases). The TCR comes from a woman in her late teens or twenties in good health. Sequences were obtained from PBMCs. CDR3 bases: TGTGCCAGCAGCCAAGACAGGGTCCATGAGCAGTTCTTC. Protein product: CASSQDRVHEQFF.